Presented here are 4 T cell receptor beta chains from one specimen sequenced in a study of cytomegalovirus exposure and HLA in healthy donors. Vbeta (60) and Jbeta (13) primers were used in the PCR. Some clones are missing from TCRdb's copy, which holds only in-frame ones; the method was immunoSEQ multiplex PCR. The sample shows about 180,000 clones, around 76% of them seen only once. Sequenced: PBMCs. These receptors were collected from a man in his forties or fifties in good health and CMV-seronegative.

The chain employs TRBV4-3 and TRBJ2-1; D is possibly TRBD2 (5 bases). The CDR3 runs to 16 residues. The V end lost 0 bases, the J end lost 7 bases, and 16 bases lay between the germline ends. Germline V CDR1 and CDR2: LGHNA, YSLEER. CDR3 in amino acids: CASSQDHGIAWNEQFF. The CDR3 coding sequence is TGCGCCAGCAGCCAAGATCATGGGATAGCGTGGAATGAGCAGTTCTTC.

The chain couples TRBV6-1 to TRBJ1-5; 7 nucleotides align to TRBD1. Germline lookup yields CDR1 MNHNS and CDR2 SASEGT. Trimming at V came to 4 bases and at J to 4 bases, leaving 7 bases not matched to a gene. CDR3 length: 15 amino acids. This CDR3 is CASSADTGANQPQHF. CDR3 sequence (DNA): TGTGCCAGCAGTGCAGATACAGGGGCGAATCAGCCCCAGCATTTT.

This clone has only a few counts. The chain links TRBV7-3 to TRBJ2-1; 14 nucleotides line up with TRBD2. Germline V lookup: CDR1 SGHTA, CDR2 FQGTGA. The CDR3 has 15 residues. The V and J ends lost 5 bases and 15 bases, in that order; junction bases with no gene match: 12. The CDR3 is CASSQPGLAGASWFF. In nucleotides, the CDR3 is TGTGCCAGCAGCCAACCGGGACTAGCGGGGGCCTCATGGTTCTTC.

DNA for the CDR3: TGTGCCAGTAGGAGGCGGCAGGACTCTAACTATGGCTACACCTTC. It codes for CASRRRQDSNYGYTF. The chain employs TRBV19 and TRBJ1-2; D is undetermined. V gave up 6 bases and J gave up 0 bases, with 14 bases separating them. Germline V CDR1 and CDR2: LNHDA, SQIVND (reference sequence). The CDR3 extends over 15 amino acids.